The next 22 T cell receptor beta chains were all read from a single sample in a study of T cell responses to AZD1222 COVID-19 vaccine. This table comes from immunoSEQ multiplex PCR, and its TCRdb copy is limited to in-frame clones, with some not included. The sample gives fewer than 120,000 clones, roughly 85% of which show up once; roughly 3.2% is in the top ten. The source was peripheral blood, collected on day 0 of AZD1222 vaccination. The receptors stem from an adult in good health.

The CDR3 DNA follows: TGTGCCAGCTCACCACAACGGGGCCCAGTCAATGAGCAGTTCTTC. As protein: CASSPQRGPVNEQFF. V usage is TRBV18 and J usage is TRBJ2-1, with D tentatively TRBD1 or TRBD2 (5 bases each). This CDR3 comprises 15 residues. V lost 1 base and J 6 bases, leaving 13 bases between the germline ends. CDR1 and CDR2 (germline): KGHSH, LQKENI.

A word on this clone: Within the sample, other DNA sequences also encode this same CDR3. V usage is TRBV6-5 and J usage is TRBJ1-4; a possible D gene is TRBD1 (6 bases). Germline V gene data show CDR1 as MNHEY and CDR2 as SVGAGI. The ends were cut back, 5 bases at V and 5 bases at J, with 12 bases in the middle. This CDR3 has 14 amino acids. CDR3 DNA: TGTGCCAGCAGTCCAGGGGCGAGCAATGAAAAACTGTTTTTT. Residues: CASSPGASNEKLFF.

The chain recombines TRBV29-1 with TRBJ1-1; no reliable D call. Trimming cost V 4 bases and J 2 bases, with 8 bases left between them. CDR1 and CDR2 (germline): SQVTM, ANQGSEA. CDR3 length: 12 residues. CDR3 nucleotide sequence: TGCAGCGTTGTGTGGGGAAACACTGAAGCTTTCTTT. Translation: CSVVWGNTEAFF.

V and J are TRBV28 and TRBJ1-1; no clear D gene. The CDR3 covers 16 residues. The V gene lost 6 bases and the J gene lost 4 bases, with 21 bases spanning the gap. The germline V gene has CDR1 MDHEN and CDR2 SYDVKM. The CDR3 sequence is CASSPPGSALGTEAFF. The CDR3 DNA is TGTGCCAGCAGCCCACCGGGTTCCGCCCTTGGCACTGAAGCTTTCTTT.

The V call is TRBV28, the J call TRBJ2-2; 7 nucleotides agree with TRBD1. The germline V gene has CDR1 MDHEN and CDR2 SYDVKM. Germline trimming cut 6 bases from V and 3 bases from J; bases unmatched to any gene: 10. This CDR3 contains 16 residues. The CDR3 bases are TGTGCCAGCAGCCCCCCGAACAGGGGATACACCGGGGAGCTGTTTTTT. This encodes CASSPPNRGYTGELFF. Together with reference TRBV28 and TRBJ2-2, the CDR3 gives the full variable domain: DVKVTQSSRYLVKRTGEKVFLECVQDMDHENMFWYRQDPGLGLRLIYFSYDVKMKEKGDIPEGYSVSREKKERFSLILESASTNQTSMYLCASSPPNRGYTGELFFGEGSRLTVL.

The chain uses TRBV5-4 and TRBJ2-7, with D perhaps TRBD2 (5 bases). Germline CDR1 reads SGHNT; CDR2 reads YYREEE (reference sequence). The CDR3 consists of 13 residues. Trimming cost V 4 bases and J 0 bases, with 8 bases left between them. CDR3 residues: CASSTGNSYEQYF. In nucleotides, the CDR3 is TGTGCCAGCAGCACCGGGAACTCCTACGAGCAGTACTTC.

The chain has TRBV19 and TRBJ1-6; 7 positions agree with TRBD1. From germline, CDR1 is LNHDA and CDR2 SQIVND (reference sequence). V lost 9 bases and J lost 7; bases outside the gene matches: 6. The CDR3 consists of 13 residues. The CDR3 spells CASGDRLNSPLHF. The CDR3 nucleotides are TGTGCCAGCGGGGACAGACTAAATTCACCCCTCCACTTT.

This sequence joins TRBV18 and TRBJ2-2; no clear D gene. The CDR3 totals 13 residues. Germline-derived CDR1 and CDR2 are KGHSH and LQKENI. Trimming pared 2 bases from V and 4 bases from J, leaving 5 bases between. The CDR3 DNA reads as TGTGCCAGCTCACCATCTCTCACCGGGGAGCTGTTTTTT. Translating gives CASSPSLTGELFF.

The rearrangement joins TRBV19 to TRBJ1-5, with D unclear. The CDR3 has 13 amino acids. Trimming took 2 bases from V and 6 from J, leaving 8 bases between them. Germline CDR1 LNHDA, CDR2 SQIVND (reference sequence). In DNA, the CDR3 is TGTGCCAGTAGTATACGCACGGGTCAGCCCCAGCATTTT. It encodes CASSIRTGQPQHF.

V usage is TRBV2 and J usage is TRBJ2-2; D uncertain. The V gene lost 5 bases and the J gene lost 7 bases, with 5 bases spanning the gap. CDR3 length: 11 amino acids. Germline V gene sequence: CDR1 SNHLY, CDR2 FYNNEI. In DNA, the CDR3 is TGTGCCAGCAGTCTGATCGGGGAGCTGTTTTTT. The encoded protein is CASSLIGELFF.

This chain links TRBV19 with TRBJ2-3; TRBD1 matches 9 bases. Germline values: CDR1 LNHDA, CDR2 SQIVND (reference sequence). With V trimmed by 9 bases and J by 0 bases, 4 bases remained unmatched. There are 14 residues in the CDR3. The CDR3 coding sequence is TGTGCCAGCTCGGGACAGGGCAGCACAGATACGCAGTATTTT. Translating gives CASSGQGSTDTQYF.

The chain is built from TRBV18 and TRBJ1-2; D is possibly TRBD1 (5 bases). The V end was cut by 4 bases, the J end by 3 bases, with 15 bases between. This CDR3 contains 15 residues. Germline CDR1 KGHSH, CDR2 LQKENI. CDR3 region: CASSQNGGGDYGYTF. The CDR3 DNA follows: TGTGCCAGCTCACAAAACGGGGGAGGAGACTATGGCTACACCTTC. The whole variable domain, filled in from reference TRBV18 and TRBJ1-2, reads NAGVMQNPRHLVRRRGQEARLRCSPMKGHSHVYWYRQLPEEGLKFMVYLQKENIIDESGMPKERFSAEFPKEGPSILRIQQVVRGDSAAYFCASSQNGGGDYGYTFGSGTRLTVV.

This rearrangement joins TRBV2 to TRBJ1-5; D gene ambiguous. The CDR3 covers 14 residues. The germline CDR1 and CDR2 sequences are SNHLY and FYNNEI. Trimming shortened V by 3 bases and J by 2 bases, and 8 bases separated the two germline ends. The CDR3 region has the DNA TGTGCCAGCAGTGAGAGTTCCCGCAATCAGCCCCAGCATTTT. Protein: CASSESSRNQPQHF.

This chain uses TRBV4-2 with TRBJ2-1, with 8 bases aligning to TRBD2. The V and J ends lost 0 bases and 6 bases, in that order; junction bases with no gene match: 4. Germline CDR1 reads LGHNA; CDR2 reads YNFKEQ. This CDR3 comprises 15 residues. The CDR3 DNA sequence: TGTGCCAGCAGCCAAGATCGGGGGACTAGCAATGAGCAGTTCTTC. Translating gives CASSQDRGTSNEQFF.

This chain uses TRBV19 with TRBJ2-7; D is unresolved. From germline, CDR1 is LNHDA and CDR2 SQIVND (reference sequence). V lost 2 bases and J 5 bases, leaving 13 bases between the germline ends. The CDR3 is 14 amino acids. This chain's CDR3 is CASSIRVGHHEQYF. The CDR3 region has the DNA TGTGCCAGTAGTATAAGGGTCGGGCATCACGAGCAGTACTTC. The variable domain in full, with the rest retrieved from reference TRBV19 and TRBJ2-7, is DGGITQSPKYLFRKEGQNVTLSCEQNLNHDAMYWYRQDPGQGLRLIYYSQIVNDFQKGDIAEGYSVSREKKESFPLTVTSAQKNPTAFYLCASSIRVGHHEQYFGPGTRLTVT.

CDR3 protein: CASSLASGRAGRDTQYF. CDR3 DNA: TGTGCCAGCAGTTTGGCTAGCGGGAGGGCCGGAAGAGATACGCAGTATTTT. The rearrangement links TRBV27 to TRBJ2-3; 12 bases map to TRBD2. Losses at the gene ends were 3 bases for V and 5 bases for J; bases not matched to a gene: 9. CDR1 and CDR2 (germline): MNHEY, SMNVEV (reference sequence). The CDR3 covers 17 residues.

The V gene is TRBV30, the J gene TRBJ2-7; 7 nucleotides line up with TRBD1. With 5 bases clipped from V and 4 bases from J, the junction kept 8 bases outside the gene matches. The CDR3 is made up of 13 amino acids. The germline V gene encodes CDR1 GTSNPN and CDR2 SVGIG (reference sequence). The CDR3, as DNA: TGTGCCTGGGGTGACAGGGCTCTTTACGAGCAGTACTTC. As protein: CAWGDRALYEQYF.

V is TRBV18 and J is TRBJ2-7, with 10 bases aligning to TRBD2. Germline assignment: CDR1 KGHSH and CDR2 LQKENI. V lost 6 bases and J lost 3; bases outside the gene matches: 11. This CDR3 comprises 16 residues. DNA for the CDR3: TGTGCCAGCTCGATTCGTACCATAGCGGGGGGCTACGAGCAGTACTTC. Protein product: CASSIRTIAGGYEQYF.

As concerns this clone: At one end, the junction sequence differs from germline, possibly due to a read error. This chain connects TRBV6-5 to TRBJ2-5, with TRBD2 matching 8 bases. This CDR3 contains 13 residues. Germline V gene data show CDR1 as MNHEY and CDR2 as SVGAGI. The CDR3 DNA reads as TGCGCGTTATCCGGCGGGGGGCAAGAGACCCAGTACTTC. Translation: CALSGGGQETQYF.

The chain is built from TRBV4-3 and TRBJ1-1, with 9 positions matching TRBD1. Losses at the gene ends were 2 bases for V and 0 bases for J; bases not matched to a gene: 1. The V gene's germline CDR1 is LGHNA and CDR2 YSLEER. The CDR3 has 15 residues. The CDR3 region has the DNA TGCGCCAGCAGCCAAAACAGGGGGCTGAACACTGAAGCTTTCTTT. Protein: CASSQNRGLNTEAFF.

CDR3 nucleotide sequence: TGCGCCAGCAGCCGCGAGGGTGTGGAGCCCCAGCATTTT. Amino acid sequence: CASSREGVEPQHF. The chain has TRBV5-1 and TRBJ1-5; no firm D call. V lost 4 bases, J lost 8 bases, and 13 bases lay in between. The CDR3 is 13 amino acids. Germline V gives CDR1 SGHRS, CDR2 YFSETQ.

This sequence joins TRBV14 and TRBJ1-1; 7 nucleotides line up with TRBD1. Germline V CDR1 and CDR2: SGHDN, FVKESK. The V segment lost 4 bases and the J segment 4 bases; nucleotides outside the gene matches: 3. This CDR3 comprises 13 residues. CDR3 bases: TGTGCCAGCAGCCTTTACAGGGGCACTGAAGCTTTCTTT. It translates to CASSLYRGTEAFF.